This TCR beta chain was identified in a study of T cells in Graves' hyperthyroidism and ophthalmopathy (dated by TCRdb to the late 2010s). Context from the whole study: Peripheral blood samples were taken at initial diagnosis, before any treatment was given. A discovery cohort of approximately 97 patients, about 40 with Graves' ophthalmopathy and about 58 with stable Graves' hyperthyroidism, was used to find distinguishing TCR V-J signatures. The 100 discovery patients were divided at random into training and test sets in a 7:3 ratio. An independent validation cohort of under 20 hyperthyroidism patients and some 15 patients who later progressed to ophthalmopathy tested prospective prediction of ophthalmopathy. Following sampling, methimazole starting at 30 mg daily was given to hyperthyroidism patients, and high-dose intravenous methylprednisolone was given to ophthalmopathy patients. The paper reports TCR Vbeta CDR3 sequencing of roughly 140 peripheral blood samples: under 45 ophthalmopathy, about 75 hyperthyroidism and around 17 progressor patients. In addition, the study compared T-cell repertoires in thyroid tissue and in blood from roughly six Graves' hyperthyroidism patients. General study outcomes and caveats: A 13 V-J signature model separated ophthalmopathy from stable hyperthyroidism, with 87.88% sensitivity and roughly 81% specificity in cross-validation and 80%/75% in testing. In validation, progression to ophthalmopathy was predicted by the model with almost 71% sensitivity and nearly 75% specificity, a median of approximately 7.1 months before onset. Most expanded thyroid clonotypes (frequency above 0.001) were also detected in blood, suggesting blood repertoires may reflect thyroid immune responses. No statistical method was used to fix the sample size in advance, and group allocation was not hidden from the investigators.

Via the germline V gene, CDR1 is KGHDR and CDR2 SFDVKD. The V and J ends are trimmed by 1 base and 1 base, leaving 6 bases between them. From cysteine to phenylalanine, the CDR3 is 15 amino acids long. Here the CDR3 DNA is all that survives: 45 bases in frame from base 1. In this sample, this clonotype turned up many times. The antigen it binds to is not known. Base qualities are missing; no much larger clone stands one base away. A patient counted as having stable Graves' hyperthyroidism if no progression to ophthalmopathy occurred over 18 months of follow-up. Hyperthyroidism patients were newly diagnosed, with disease duration under 2 months, and aged 18 to 65 years. Patients with uncontrolled infections, other autoimmune diseases, pregnancy or lactation were excluded. Diagnoses relied on clinical symptoms, serum thyroxine and TRAb, thyroid ultrasound and orbital computed tomography. Ficoll-Paque density gradient centrifugation was used to isolate PBMCs from around 9.1 ml of fresh peripheral blood. Total RNA was extracted with Trizol reagent, and quality was checked on an Agilent 2100 Bioanalyzer.

Amplification of TCR beta CDR3 regions was carried out from RNA transcripts. For the first round of RT-PCR on the TCR CDR3, the HTBI primer set was used together with the Qiagen OneStep RT-PCR kit. A second multiplex PCR round built the libraries, followed by size selection and purification. Sequencing of the libraries was done on an Illumina HiSeq2000 using paired-end 100 bp reads. Concerning the study's data processing: SOAPnuke was used to process the raw data, throwing out any read that contained adapters or uncalled bases, had a mean Phred below 15, or lacked an exact constant-primer or identifier match. COPE v1.2.5 was used to merge high-quality paired reads, and clonotypes were defined as unique nucleotide sequences. MiTCR v1.1 was used to align the clonotypes against IMGT TRBV, TRBD and TRBJ reference segments. The analysis was restricted to V-J combinations with a frequency above 0.0001, which together covered 99% to 99.2% of the repertoires. The TCS score was defined as the ratio of F50 (clonal expansion) to E x V (chaos), calculated using BLOSUM62-based TCRdist between CDR3 peptides within each V-J. Welch's t-statistics and random forest reduced fewer than 600 V-J features to fewer than 15, which were used in a naive Bayes classifier (R e1071). TCRdb handled the public reads itself, with Q25 trimming in fastp and clone calling in MiXCR, and kept productive beta chains. Identical CDR3 proteins give one entry, which carries the most common genes and DNA. The V and J calls follow TCRdb's processing rather than the paper's. In this sample the table shows 700,000 or so distinct CDR3 sequences, about 15% of which occur a single time. The ten largest clonotypes hold about 8.4% of the sample.

This TCR derives from a man aged 18-30 years with Graves' hyperthyroidism. The V and J segments used are TRBV24-1 and TRBJ2-2; the D gene remains uncertain. Sequencing was carried out using blood. The nucleotides read TGTGCCACCAGTGATTTTGCAGGGAACACCGGGGAGCTGTTTTTT. This encodes CATSDFAGNTGELFF.